What follows are 10 T cell receptor beta chains derived from one specimen sequenced in a study of T cell clonality in common variable immunodeficiency. Libraries were prepared by immunoSEQ multiplex PCR; TCRdb keeps only in-frame clonotypes and omits some of them. This sample has about 52,000 clones, each found more than once. The sequencing input was peripheral blood mononuclear cells. Receptors originate from a person aged 18 to 75 in good health.

This clone is labeled as medium-sized. The read comes to an end 3 residues before the CDR3 does, leaving the germline J gene to fill in the end. The V and J genes are TRBV20-1 and TRBJ2-5; D might be TRBD1 (6 bases). Germline V gene data show CDR1 as DFQATT and CDR2 as SNEGSKA (reference sequence). This CDR3 contains 15 residues. Between the trimmed V and J ends, which lost 1 base and 1 base, there was a span of 13 bases. This chain's CDR3 is CSARAPDRPQETQYF. The sequenced part of the CDR3 DNA is TGCAGTGCTAGAGCCCCAGACAGGCCCCAAGAGACC.

Ten or more counts support this clone. The read comes to an end 3 residues before the CDR3 does, leaving the germline J gene to fill in the end. The V call is TRBV2, the J call TRBJ1-4, with 7 bases lining up with TRBD1. This CDR3 has 16 residues. Germline CDR1 SNHLY, CDR2 FYNNEI. V shed 2 bases, J shed 4 bases, and the junction held 7 bases outside the gene matches. The CDR3: CASSEYRGGGNEKLFF. CDR3 DNA, as far as it was read: TGTGCCAGCAGTGAATACAGGGGAGGGGGTAATGAAAAA.

In this sample, this clone turned up many times. Read data end 3 residues before the CDR3 end; the end is taken from the germline J gene. The chain recombines TRBV20-1 with TRBJ1-4; D gene uncertain. With 6 bases removed from V and 2 bases from J, the gap between germline ends came to 10 bases. Per the germline V gene, CDR1 is DFQATT and CDR2 is SNEGSKA (reference sequence). The CDR3 is 13 residues long. The CDR3 loop reads CSAAWATNEKLFF. The covered CDR3 bases are TGCAGTGCCGCGTGGGCCACTAATGAAAAA.

In this sample, this clone turned up many times. The read comes to an end 3 residues before the CDR3 does, leaving the germline J gene to fill in the end. The chain couples TRBV18 to TRBJ2-1; 8 nucleotides match TRBD2. The V gene's germline CDR1 is KGHSH and CDR2 LQKENI. The CDR3 loop spans 17 amino acids. V lost 1 base, J lost 5 bases, and 10 bases stayed unmatched. CDR3 bases read: TGTGCCAGCTCACCACTGGGTAGCGGGAATCGGCACAATGAG. Residues: CASSPLGSGNRHNE. From start to end, the CDR3 is CASSPLGSGNRHNEQFF.

The sample holds a few counts of this clone. CDR3 in amino acids: CASSFGLATDTQYF. CDR3 bases read: TGTGCCAGCAGTTTCGGACTAGCCACAGATACG. The chain links TRBV6-2 or TRBV6-3 to TRBJ2-3; 8 bases map to TRBD2. Read sequence stops 3 residues before the CDR3 end, and the germline J gene provides the missing end. The V segment lost 4 bases and the J segment 2 bases; nucleotides outside the gene matches: 2. CDR3 length equals 14 residues. CDR1 is MNHEY, CDR2 SVGEGT, per germline.

This clone was seen many times. The read falls 3 residues short of the CDR3 end, and the missing part is taken from the germline J gene. The chain has TRBV10-1 and TRBJ1-1, with a tentative D call TRBD1 (5 bases). Germline CDR1 and CDR2: WNHNN and SYGVQD (reference sequence). The length of the CDR3 is 13 residues. The germline V and J ends were trimmed by 8 bases and 0 bases, with 10 bases remaining between them. Incomplete CDR3 DNA: TGCGCCAGCCAGGGAAGAATGAACACTGAA. Residues: CASQGRMNTE. The CDR3 in full is CASQGRMNTEAFF.

This clone has ten or more counts. One end of the junction varies from germline; a read error may be responsible. The CDR3 extends 3 residues past the end of the read, so its final part is completed from the germline J gene. The rearrangement uses TRBV4-2 and TRBJ2-7, with D perhaps matching TRBD1 (5 bases). The CDR3 contains 14 residues. From germline, CDR1 is LGHNA and CDR2 YNFKEQ. Partial CDR3 DNA: TGCGCCAGCAGCCAAGATTCGACAGACTACGAG. Protein sequence: CASSQDSTDYE. The whole CDR3 protein is CASSQDSTDYEQYF.

In its sample, this clone was seen many times. A junction boundary mismatches the germline segment, possibly from a read error. The read falls 3 residues short of the CDR3 end, and the missing part is taken from the germline J gene. The rearrangement uses TRBV4-2 and TRBJ2-2, with 11 nucleotides matching TRBD2. Germline loops: CDR1 LGHNA, CDR2 YNFKEQ. The CDR3 runs to 16 residues. The CDR3 is CASSQDVAGGTGELFF. The part of the CDR3 DNA that was read is TGCGCCAGCAGCCAAGATGTAGCGGGGGGGACCGGGGAG.

Of note for this clone: With the read ending 3 residues before the CDR3 end, the germline J gene is used to fill in that end. V and J are TRBV5-6 and TRBJ1-2; no firm D call. The germline gives CDR1 SGHDT, CDR2 YYEEEE. The CDR3 consists of 11 residues. CDR3 sequence: CASSLGLPYTF. CDR3 DNA (partial): TGTGCCAGCAGCTTGGGACTCCCC.

This clone was detected ten times or more. The read comes to an end 3 residues before the CDR3 does, leaving the germline J gene to fill in the end. This rearrangement joins TRBV7-9 to TRBJ1-2, with unresolved D. In germline, CDR1 is SEHNR, CDR2 FQNEAQ (reference sequence). The length of the CDR3 is 14 residues. CDR3 DNA, as far as it was read: TGTGCCAACACAAGAGAGGAAGGGCGGGCCGGC. Amino acids: CANTREEGRAG. The whole CDR3 sequence is CANTREEGRAGYTF. Complete variable domain (other parts from reference TRBV7-9 and TRBJ1-2): DTGVSQNPRHKITKRGQNVTFRCDPISEHNRLYWYRQTLGQGPEFLTYFQNEAQLEKSRLLSDRFSAERPKGSFSTLEIQRTEQGDSAMYLCANTREEGRAGYTFGSGTRLTVV.